This T cell receptor (beta chain) emerged from a study of OX40 agonist ivuxolimab in advanced cancers. As for the study in general: Patients got intravenous ivuxolimab at 0.01 to 10 mg/kg every 2 weeks. Participants, 82.7% male, averaged roughly 55 years of age, ranging from roughly 23 to 90.

Sequencing used immunoSEQ multiplex PCR; TCRdb keeps in-frame clones, though not all of them. The sample includes tens of thousands of clones, less than 90% seen only once; the top ten take about 48%. This CDR3 has 13 residues. Deletions cut 3 bases from V and 6 bases from J, with 12 bases between. Germline lookup yields CDR1 MDHEN and CDR2 SYDVKM. This specimen consisted of CD4+ or CD8+ T cells sorted from blood, obtained in a trial of the OX40 agonist ivuxolimab. This chain connects TRBV28 to TRBJ2-7; unclear D gene. The receptor comes from an adult with an advanced solid tumor such as melanoma, head and neck, liver or kidney cancer. CDR3 sequence reads: CASSFFGPVEQYF. CDR3 in DNA: TGTGCCAGCAGTTTTTTCGGTCCTGTCGAGCAGTACTTC.